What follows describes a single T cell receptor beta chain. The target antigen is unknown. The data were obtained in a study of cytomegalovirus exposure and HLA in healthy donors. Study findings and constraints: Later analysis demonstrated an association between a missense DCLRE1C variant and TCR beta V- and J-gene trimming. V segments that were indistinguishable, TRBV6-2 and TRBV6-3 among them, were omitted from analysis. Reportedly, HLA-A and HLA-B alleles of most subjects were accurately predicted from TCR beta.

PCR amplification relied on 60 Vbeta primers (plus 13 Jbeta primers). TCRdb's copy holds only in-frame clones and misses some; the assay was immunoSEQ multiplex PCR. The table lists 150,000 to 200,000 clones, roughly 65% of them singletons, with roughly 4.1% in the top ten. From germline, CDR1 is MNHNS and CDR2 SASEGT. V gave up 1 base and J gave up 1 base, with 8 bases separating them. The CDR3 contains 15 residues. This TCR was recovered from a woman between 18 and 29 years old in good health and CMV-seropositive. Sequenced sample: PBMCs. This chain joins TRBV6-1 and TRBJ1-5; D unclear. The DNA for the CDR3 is TGTGCCAGCAGTGAAGAATACGGGAGCAATCAGCCCCAGCATTTT. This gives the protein CASSEEYGSNQPQHF.